This is a list of T cell receptor beta chains from one sample in a study of PD-L1 blockade in urothelial cancer. Assay used: immunoSEQ multiplex PCR; TCRdb lists only in-frame clones, some missing. Among about 51,000 clones listed, approximately 86% were seen once. Sequencing used PBMCs, obtained around atezolizumab (anti-PD-L1) treatment. These TCRs come from a man aged 60-69 years with urothelial cancer. The CDR3 runs from the conserved cysteine through the conserved F or W. Fields, in order: D gene, clone size, J gene, V gene, CDR3 DNA, CDR3 protein. The D gene is left open where the match is weak. Clone size, where shown, is once, few, many, or a class for clones that have expanded.

D: TRBD2; size: NA; J: TRBJ2-1; V: TRBV11-3; DNA: TGTGCCAGCAGCTCGGGGAGGGCCAGCAATGAGCAGTTCTTC; CDR3: CASSSGRASNEQFF
D: NA; size: NA; J: TRBJ1-1; V: TRBV2; DNA: TGTGCCAGCAGTCTGACAGGCGGGTACACTGAAGCTTTCTTT; CDR3: CASSLTGGYTEAFF
D: NA; size: NA; J: TRBJ2-1; V: TRBV6-5; DNA: TGTGCCAGCAGTACGGTGGACAACCGGGTTAATGAGCAGTTCTTC; CDR3: CASSTVDNRVNEQFF
D: TRBD2; size: NA; J: TRBJ2-3; V: TRBV18; DNA: TGTGCCAGCTCACTTGGACTAGCGGGGGGGCCGGCAGATACGCAGTATTTT; CDR3: CASSLGLAGGPADTQYF
D: NA; size: NA; J: TRBJ2-3; V: TRBV10-3; DNA: TGTGCCATCAGGCAGGCTTTAACAGATACGCAGTATTTT; CDR3: CAIRQALTDTQYF
D: TRBD1; size: few; J: TRBJ1-5; V: TRBV28; DNA: TGTGCCAGCAGTCCTACCACAGCGGTGACAGGGAACGTCCATCAGCCCCAGCATTTT; CDR3: CASSPTTAVTGNVHQPQHF
D: TRBD1; size: NA; J: TRBJ1-2; V: TRBV4-3; DNA: TGCGCCAGCAGCCAAATCTCGACAGGGCGCGACTATGGCTACACCTTC; CDR3: CASSQISTGRDYGYTF
D: TRBD1; size: once; J: TRBJ1-5; V: TRBV18; DNA: TGTGCCAGCTCACTAAAGAATGTGGGGACAGGGGGTCCTCAGCCCCAGCATTTT; CDR3: CASSLKNVGTGGPQPQHF
D: TRBD2; size: NA; J: TRBJ2-2; V: TRBV9; DNA: TGTGCCAGCAGCGAAGATAGCGGGGCATTCTCCGGGGAGCTGTTTTTT; CDR3: CASSEDSGAFSGELFF
D: NA; size: NA; J: TRBJ1-1; V: TRBV5-5; DNA: TGTGCCAGCAGCTCCCCCGGTACTGAAGCTTTCTTT; CDR3: CASSSPGTEAFF
D: NA; size: NA; J: TRBJ1-4; V: TRBV5-1; DNA: TGCGCCAGCAGCCAGAATTTCGGGGGAGACGGCGAAAAACTGTTTTTT; CDR3: CASSQNFGGDGEKLFF
D: TRBD1; size: NA; J: TRBJ2-7; V: TRBV10-3; DNA: TGTGCCATCAGTGAGCCAGGGGGATACTCCTACGAGCAGTACTTC; CDR3: CAISEPGGYSYEQYF
D: NA; size: once; J: TRBJ1-4; V: TRBV4-2; DNA: TGTGCCAGCAGCCAAGGTTCCGGACAGAGTAATGAAAAACTGTTTTTT; CDR3: CASSQGSGQSNEKLFF
D: TRBD1; size: once; J: TRBJ2-4; V: TRBV19; DNA: TGTGCCAGTAGTAAAACGACAGGGCTTCAGTACTTC; CDR3: CASSKTTGLQYF
D: TRBD1; size: NA; J: TRBJ1-2; V: TRBV5-4; DNA: TGTGCCAGCAGCTCCACCGGGACAGGGGCTGGCTACACCTTC; CDR3: CASSSTGTGAGYTF
D: NA; size: NA; J: TRBJ2-1; V: TRBV7-2; DNA: TGTGCCAGCACCTTTAACGGGGGCTACAATGAGCAGTTCTTC; CDR3: CASTFNGGYNEQFF
D: NA; size: NA; J: TRBJ2-3; V: TRBV14; DNA: TGTGCCAGCAGCCAAGCCCCCCGGACTTTCCTAATTGGAAATACGCAGTATTTT; CDR3: CASSQAPRTFLIGNTQYF
D: TRBD1; size: NA; J: TRBJ2-5; V: TRBV5-4; DNA: TGTGCCAGCAGCCAAGGACAGGGACAAATCCAAGAGACCCAGTACTTC; CDR3: CASSQGQGQIQETQYF
D: TRBD1; size: NA; J: TRBJ2-3; V: TRBV10-3; DNA: TGTGCCATCAGTGGCCGGGGACAGACAGTCACAGATACGCAGTATTTT; CDR3: CAISGRGQTVTDTQYF
D: TRBD1; size: NA; J: TRBJ1-1; V: TRBV29-1; DNA: TGCAGCGCTGGGACAGCAGGTTCCTCTTTT; CDR3: CSAGTAGSSF
D: NA; size: once; J: TRBJ1-1; V: TRBV30; DNA: TGTGCCTGGAGTGTAAGCACTGGGCCGAACACTGAAGCTTTCTTT; CDR3: CAWSVSTGPNTEAFF
D: TRBD1; size: NA; J: TRBJ2-7; V: TRBV12-5; DNA: TGTGCTAGTGGTTTGGGGCCTCCGGGACAGGGCTACGAGCAGTACTTC; CDR3: CASGLGPPGQGYEQYF
D: NA; size: NA; J: TRBJ2-3; V: TRBV5-1; DNA: TGCGCCAGCAGCGGAGACAGAAACACAGATACGCAGTATTTT; CDR3: CASSGDRNTDTQYF
D: TRBD2; size: NA; J: TRBJ2-1; V: TRBV19; DNA: TGTGCCAGTAGTCCCGGGACTAGCCTAAATGAGCAGTTCTTC; CDR3: CASSPGTSLNEQFF
D: NA; size: NA; J: TRBJ2-3; V: TRBV10-3; DNA: TGTGCCATCAGTGAGAGGGGCTACACAGATACGCAGTATTTT; CDR3: CAISERGYTDTQYF